This T cell receptor (beta chain) was sequenced for a study of identical twins. One entry per CDR3 protein, called by TCRdb with MiXCR from the 5' RACE reads. The sample gives some 790,000 distinct CDR3 sequences, 15% to 20% of which show up once; 10% to 15% is in the top ten. The CDR3 has 14 amino acids. V lost 4 bases to trimming and J lost 8 bases, with 18 bases between them. Germline assignment: CDR1 SGHRS and CDR2 YFSETQ. This sample was shared with a second study, whose subject was T cells expressing NK-cell markers.

The receptor was derived from a woman aged 18-30 years in good health. The sample taken for sequencing was PBMCs. The J gene is TRBJ1-2, the V gene TRBV5-1; a weak D match, TRBD1 (6 bases). CDR3 protein: CASSPTGQLIGYTF. The CDR3 nucleotides read TGCGCCAGCAGCCCAACCGGACAGCTTATAGGCTACACCTTC.